This entry features one TCR beta chain sequence. Its specific antigen is unknown. No base qualities exist here, and no much larger clone lies one base off it. From a lookup of the germline V gene, CDR1 and CDR2 are SGHAT and FQNNGV. Measured from the cysteine to the phenylalanine, the CDR3 is 15 residues long. Only CDR3 DNA is held: 45 bases, read in frame from base 1. The V and J ends are trimmed by 5 bases and 0 bases, leaving 13 bases between them. This sample is part of a study of cytomegalovirus exposure and HLA in healthy donors (dated by TCRdb to the late 2010s). Regarding the complete study: An earlier analysis of several hundred of the donors reported over 250 Gb of sequence data and 117 million unique TCR beta sequences obtained from roughly 180 million T cells. The study profiled the T cell repertoires of 500 to 800 subjects by immunosequencing and related them to cytomegalovirus serostatus. A later genetic analysis took genome-wide SNP genotypes for about three fifths of the 666 donors and used that subset as a discovery cohort. All discovery cohort repertoires had been generated on a single sequencing platform. Along with the approximately 600-subject first cohort, a separate validation cohort of over a hundred different subjects was used. Rather than drawing on any new phenotypic data, the later analysis identified candidate immune exposures from TCR beta sequences and the way those sequences occurred across donors. To predict cytomegalovirus infection status, the study combined high-throughput TCR immunosequencing, statistical association of individual TCRs with disease status, and machine learning. In an earlier analysis of 587 of the donors, high-throughput TCR beta sequencing was used to judge whether each TCR beta V gene segment behaved as functional or pseudogenic. The study aimed to test whether cataloging public T cell receptors could reveal signatures of past pathogen exposure. Among roughly 400 genotyped donors of the cohort, an average of 235,054 unique TCR beta nucleotide sequences were sequenced per donor, around 20% of them non-productive. In a later analysis, previously published TCR beta repertoires from 550 to 750 donors were re-analyzed and high-resolution HLA genotyping was added so that TCR occurrence patterns could be studied. About 280 gigabases of sequencing data and approximately 91 million unique TCR sequences made up an early release that covered approximately 650 HLA-typed donors. Four to six DR-DQ haplotypes were handled as single units for association and clustering, since linkage in the cohort was strong. HLA typing included class I and class II loci at four-digit resolution. The genetic ancestry cluster associated with self-reported Caucasian donors included roughly four fifths of the approximately 430 genotyped donors. Alongside the repertoire data, information on donor age, sex, ethnicity and CMV serostatus was compiled. Typing coverage varied by locus: about 629-640 donors for A, B, C, DRB1 and DQB1; roughly 560 for DQA1; some 610 for DPA1; fewer than 480 for DPB1.

In total, approximately 690 healthy bone marrow donors made up the cohort. At the time of sampling, all cohort members were nominally healthy, though unrecorded immune exposures were likely present. The donor was CMV seronegative and was included in the group of under 450 seronegative cohort members. Every donor gave a peripheral blood sample, and the peripheral blood mononuclear cells from that sample were used for TCR beta sequencing. The Qiagen DNeasy Blood Extraction Kit was used to extract genomic DNA from the blood cell samples. The library was made by the immunoSEQ multiplex PCR assay. For the multiplex PCR, a mixture combining 60 forward primers for TCR Vbeta segments and 13 reverse primers for TCR Jbeta segments was used. The CDR3 region of rearranged TCR beta genes was amplified from genomic DNA by a multiplex PCR assay. The amplified TCR beta libraries were sequenced on the Illumina HiSeq System as 87-base-pair reads. Turning to the authors' computational methods: Across the 670 or so repertoires, a later analysis counted approximately 83 million unique TCR beta chains, 9 million to 14 million of which were shared by at least two donors. To remove PCR and sequencing errors, raw reads were error-corrected and collapsed into unique sequences using a nearest-neighbor algorithm that merged closely related sequences. Alignment of CDR3 sequences to IMGT reference sequences was used to assign V, D and J gene segments. Each retained sequence needed at least a six-nucleotide match to both a V gene segment and a J gene segment. Rearrangements were classified as productive when the CDR3 lacked stop codons and remained in frame with V and J, and all other rearrangements were classified as non-productive. CDR3 was defined by IMGT convention, running from the second conserved V-encoded cysteine to the conserved J-encoded phenylalanine. The earlier analysis of 500 to 750 of the donors excluded any sequence lacking an unambiguous match to a single V gene segment. In an earlier analysis of around 600 of the donors, V segments were called functional above 56.7% productive rearrangements and were called segregating when the between-donor standard deviation exceeded 5%. A statistical classification framework was built to diagnose cytomegalovirus status from the catalog of TCR beta chain sequences. V and J gene assignment, in a later analysis, came from comparing TCR nucleotide sequences with IMGT/GENE-DB human TR gene sequences. Using the TCRdist pipeline, a later analysis assigned CDR3 sequences along with most-parsimonious VDJ recombination scenarios. In a later analysis, each TCR beta chain was defined by its CDR3 amino acid sequence together with its V-gene family, and reads lacking a unique V-gene family were excluded. In a later analysis, several hundred highly shared, low-generation-probability nucleotide sequences were removed to address suspected cross-contamination and a sequencing artifact. In a later analysis, a clonal expansion index was calculated for each public chain from normalized within-repertoire ranks of inferred template counts. Generation probabilities in a later analysis came from a VDJ recombination model fitted to out-of-frame rearrangements, and those results were checked against IGoR. In a later analysis, TCR-TCR, TCR-HLA and TCR-CMV co-occurrence was scored with hypergeometric tests, and a repertoire-size bias correction was applied to TCR pairs. To estimate false discovery rates, a later analysis permuted the HLA or CMV assignments 20 times. A later analysis grouped co-occurring TCRs with DBSCAN, adding TCRdist sequence similarity when clustering within HLA-allele-positive subsets. Co-occurrence clustering excluded repertoires with fewer than 30,000 or more than 120,000 public chains, plus five with anomalous nucleotide sharing. The table comes from immuneACCESS by way of TCRdb, which keeps in-frame sequences with V and J called. Part of the clones is missing from these tables; in studies checked, under half for an unresolved V gene and the rest for unknown reasons. That table is the source of V, J and clone size, and D and trimming were worked out from the DNA. The sample includes under 200,000 clones, with around 68% observed a single time. The leading ten clones occupy over 1.2% of the sample.

Study-wide findings and limitations: Immune exposure information for the cohort was limited to CMV serostatus. Assigning TCR associations to individual alleles was difficult when HLA alleles, especially DR and DQ, strongly co-occurred. According to the authors, the approach could potentially be generalized to other disease states and immunological phenotypes. In a later analysis, the rate of TCR association differed among HLA loci, with DRB1 alleles having the most associated TCRs and HLA-C alleles having the fewest. A later genetic analysis associated a missense DCLRE1C variant with V-gene and J-gene trimming of TCR beta chains, and an independent cohort replicated the association. Because the 87-base-pair reads could not distinguish some IMGT-functional V segments, including TRBV6-2 and TRBV6-3, those segments were excluded. In an earlier analysis of about 550 of the donors, most TCR beta V segments were observed in productive rearrangements about 87% or about 30% of the time, broadly matching IMGT annotations. The classifier was reported to diagnose cytomegalovirus status with high specificity and sensitivity in both the original and validation cohorts. In a later analysis, 16,951 TCR beta sequences were associated with specific HLA alleles at a false discovery rate of 0.05. A further reported finding was that TCR beta sequences accurately predicted the HLA-A and HLA-B alleles for most subjects in the first cohort. This cohort had only TCR beta chains sequenced, and the lack of alpha or paired-chain data limited which features could be detected. Across donors, most TCR sequences were observed very rarely, whereas some public TCRs were present in many individuals. A few of the identified cytomegalovirus-associated TCR beta chains were confirmed in vitro to be specific for cytomegalovirus antigens. Correlated functional status among segregating V segments might be attributable to linkage disequilibrium, but an unknown experimental factor could not be ruled out. Because HLA typing was unavailable for some donors at each locus, only the typed subset was used in association tests. The earlier analysis of almost 600 of the donors excluded 15 to 20 rarely observed V segments, including chromosome 9 orphons, because counts were too low. In a later analysis, several top co-occurrence clusters were reported to appear linked to parvovirus B19, influenza, CMV and Epstein-Barr virus. In a later analysis, HLA-associated TCR beta chains showed more clonal expansion and lower generation probabilities than non-associated chains that were equally common. The presence/absence analyses assumed that sequencing depth was roughly uniform across donors, and that assumption may not be true. A later genetic analysis reported fewer N-insertions in productive TCRs among donors in an Asian-associated ancestry cluster than the approximately 670-donor mean. A cluster of highly shared sequence variants was judged likely to represent a technical artifact of the sequencing pipeline. A later analysis found that most CMV-associated TCR beta chains appeared HLA-restricted, with HLA associations seemingly driven largely by CMV exposure. A total of fewer than 200 TCR beta chains were listed by the study as associated with cytomegalovirus.

Sequencing was performed on PBMCs. This TCR derives from a man aged 45 to 65 in good health and CMV-seronegative. This sequence uses TRBV11-2 and TRBJ1-2; the D region possibly corresponds to TRBD1 (6 bases align). The DNA sequence is given as TGTGCCAGCAGCCCGGCGGGGGCAGCTAACTATGGCTACACCTTC. This translates into CASSPAGAANYGYTF.